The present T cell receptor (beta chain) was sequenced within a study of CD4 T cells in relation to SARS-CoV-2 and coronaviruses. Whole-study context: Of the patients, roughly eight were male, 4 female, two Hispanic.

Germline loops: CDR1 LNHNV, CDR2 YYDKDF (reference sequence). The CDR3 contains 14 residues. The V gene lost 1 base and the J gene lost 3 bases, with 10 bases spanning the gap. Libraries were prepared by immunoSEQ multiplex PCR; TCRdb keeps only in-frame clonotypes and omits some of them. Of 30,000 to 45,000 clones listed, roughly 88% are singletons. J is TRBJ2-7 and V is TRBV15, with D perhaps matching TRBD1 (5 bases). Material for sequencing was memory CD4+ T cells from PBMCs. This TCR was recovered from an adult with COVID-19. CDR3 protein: CATSRGRTNYEQYF. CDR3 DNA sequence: TGTGCCACCAGCAGAGGAAGGACAAACTACGAGCAGTACTTC. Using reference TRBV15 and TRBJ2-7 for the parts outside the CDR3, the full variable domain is DAMVIQNPRYQVTQFGKPVTLSCSQTLNHNVMYWYQQKSSQAPKLLFHYYDKDFNNEADTPDNFQSRRPNTSFCFLDIRSPGLGDTAMYLCATSRGRTNYEQYFGPGTRLTVT.